This entry lists 11 T cell receptor beta chains sequenced from one sample in a study of OX40 agonist ivuxolimab in advanced cancers. Profiling relied on immunoSEQ multiplex PCR, and the TCRdb table lists in-frame clones only, not all of them. The sample yields about 78,000 clones, approximately 90% seen once. This sample comprised CD4+ or CD8+ T cells sorted from blood, obtained in a trial of the OX40 agonist ivuxolimab. Source of these receptors: an adult with an advanced solid tumor such as melanoma, head and neck, liver or kidney cancer.

The chain recombines TRBV2 with TRBJ1-5, with no clear D. Germline-derived CDR1 and CDR2 are SNHLY and FYNNEI. The CDR3 totals 13 residues. V was cut by 5 bases and J by 4 bases, with 9 bases left in between. DNA of the CDR3: TGTGCCAGCAGTATGGACGGTAATCAGCCCCAGCATTTT. The encoded protein is CASSMDGNQPQHF.

The V gene is TRBV9, the J gene TRBJ2-3, with TRBD2 matching 14 bases. The trim removed 3 bases at V and 4 bases at J, leaving 10 bases unmatched. The CDR3 is 18 residues long. Germline V CDR1 and CDR2: SGDLS, YYNGEE. The chain's CDR3 is CASSAERGLAGAADTQYF. CDR3 nucleotide sequence: TGTGCCAGCAGCGCTGAGAGGGGACTAGCGGGAGCAGCAGATACGCAGTATTTT.

This rearrangement joins TRBV11-1 to TRBJ1-3; D gene uncertain. CDR3 length: 11 amino acids. Germline values: CDR1 SGHAT, CDR2 FQDESV (reference sequence). Trimming cost V 5 bases and J 3 bases, with 2 bases left between them. The CDR3: CASSIGNTIYF. CDR3 DNA sequence: TGTGCCAGCAGCATTGGAAACACCATATATTTT.

This chain connects TRBV19 to TRBJ2-4; possibly TRBD1 for D (6 bases). CDR3 size: 14 residues. Germline CDR1 is LNHDA and CDR2 is SQIVND (reference sequence). The V end was cut by 7 bases, the J end by 7 bases, with 17 bases between. The CDR3 sequence is CASTPGGQTNIQYF. The CDR3 coding sequence is TGTGCCAGTACCCCAGGAGGACAGACTAACATTCAGTACTTC.

V and J are TRBV6-6 and TRBJ1-2; the D gene is possibly TRBD1 (5 bases). From germline, CDR1 is MNHNY and CDR2 SVGAGI (reference sequence). CDR3 size: 13 residues. V lost 6 bases to trimming and J lost 1 base, with 9 bases between them. The CDR3 region is CASSRDHNYGYTF. For the CDR3, the DNA is TGTGCCAGCAGCAGGGACCATAACTATGGCTACACCTTC.

CDR3 sequence reads: CASSEGESNQPQHF. CDR3 coding DNA: TGTGCCAGCAGTGAGGGGGAAAGCAATCAGCCCCAGCATTTT. This chain joins TRBV2 and TRBJ1-5; TRBD1 might be the D (5 bases). The CDR3 loop spans 14 amino acids. Germline V lookup: CDR1 SNHLY, CDR2 FYNNEI. Trimming pared 3 bases from V and 1 base from J, leaving 7 bases between.

V and J are TRBV21-1 and TRBJ2-6; TRBD1 reflects the table's D call only, with no check against the DNA. TRBV21-1 is a listed pseudogene. The CDR3 is made up of 17 amino acids. CDR3 DNA: TGTGCCAGCAACCTAGACAGGGCATCTAATGGGGCCAACGTCCTGACTTTC. Protein product: CASNLDRASNGANVLTF.

The chain joins TRBV7-7 to TRBJ2-5, with D maybe TRBD2 (6 bases). The CDR3 totals 13 residues. Germline CDR1 SSHAT, CDR2 FNYEAQ (reference sequence). CDR3 sequence reads: CASGSLYQETQYF. CDR3 in DNA: TGTGCTAGCGGCTCCTTGTACCAAGAGACCCAGTACTTC.

J is TRBJ1-1 and V is TRBV5-1; 9 nucleotides match TRBD1. Unmatched junction bases numbered 8, after V lost 4 bases and J lost 4 bases. The CDR3 has 15 amino acids. In germline, CDR1 is SGHRS, CDR2 YFSETQ. DNA of the CDR3: TGCGCCAGCAGCGACACAGGGGGCGTAGGCACTGAAGCTTTCTTT. This encodes CASSDTGGVGTEAFF.

This sequence joins TRBV10-1 and TRBJ2-2; maybe TRBD1 (5 bases). Trimming took off 8 bases at V and 0 bases at J, with 16 bases between the two ends. The CDR3 runs 16 residues. Germline V gene sequence: CDR1 WNHNN, CDR2 SYGVQD (reference sequence). This CDR3 is CASSPTRQTNTGELFF. DNA for the CDR3: TGCGCCAGCTCACCTACTCGACAGACGAACACCGGGGAGCTGTTTTTT.

The CDR3 is CASSLGEGPDRTNEKLFF. The DNA of the CDR3 is TGTGCCAGCAGCTTAGGAGAGGGACCGGACAGGACTAATGAAAAACTGTTTTTT. V and J are TRBV7-8 and TRBJ1-4; TRBD1 matches at 7 bases. The CDR3 spans 18 residues. The J segment lost 2 bases and the V segment lost 1 base, leaving 10 bases of the junction unmatched. In germline, CDR1 is SGHVS, CDR2 FQNEAQ.